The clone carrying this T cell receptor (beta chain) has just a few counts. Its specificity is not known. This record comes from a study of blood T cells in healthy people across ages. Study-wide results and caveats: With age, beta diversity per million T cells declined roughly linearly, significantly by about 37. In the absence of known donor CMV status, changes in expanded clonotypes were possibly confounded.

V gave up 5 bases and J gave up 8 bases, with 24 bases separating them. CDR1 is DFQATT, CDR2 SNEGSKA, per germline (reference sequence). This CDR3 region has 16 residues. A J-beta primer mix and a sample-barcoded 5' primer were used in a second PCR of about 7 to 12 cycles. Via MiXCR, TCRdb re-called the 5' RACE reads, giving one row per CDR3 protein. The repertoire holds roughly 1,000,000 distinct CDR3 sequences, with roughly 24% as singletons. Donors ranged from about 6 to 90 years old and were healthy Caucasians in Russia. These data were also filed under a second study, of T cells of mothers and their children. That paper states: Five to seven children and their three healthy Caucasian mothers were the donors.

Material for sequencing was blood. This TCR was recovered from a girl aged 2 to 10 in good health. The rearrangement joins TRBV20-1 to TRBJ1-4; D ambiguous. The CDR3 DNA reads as TGCAGTGCTCTCAACGTCGGAGCCCAGGCGGGGGAAAAACTGTTTTTT. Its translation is CSALNVGAQAGEKLFF.